Below, 31 T cell receptor beta chains from the same sample are listed, as sequenced in a study of T cells in Graves' hyperthyroidism and ophthalmopathy (dated by TCRdb to between 2018 and 2020). Library construction relied on multiplex PCR. The run used an Illumina HiSeq 2000. The TCR beta CDR3 regions were amplified from the RNA transcripts. The TCR CDR3 was subjected to a first round of RT-PCR using the HTBI primer set and the Qiagen OneStep RT-PCR kit. TCRdb handled the public reads itself, with Q25 trimming in fastp and clone calling in MiXCR, and kept productive beta chains. Here each entry gathers all rows of one CDR3 protein and keeps the most common genes and DNA. Across this sample there are more than 95,000 distinct CDR3 sequences, with 45% to 50% seen only once. Roughly 24% of the sample comes from the top ten. Material: blood. Every receptor here comes from a man in his forties with Graves' hyperthyroidism.

The CDR3 nucleotides read TGTGCCAGCAGTGTCTCCCCCGGGGTCTCCTACAATGAGCAGTATTTT. Translated, it gives CASSVSPGVSYNEQYF. V gene TRBV2 combines with J gene TRBJ2-3, with D possibly being TRBD2 (5 bases). Trimming took 4 bases from V and 11 from J, leaving 25 bases between them. This CDR3 region has 16 residues. Per the germline V gene, CDR1 is SNHLY and CDR2 is FYNNEI.

The rearrangement joins TRBV7-3 to TRBJ2-3; 13 bases match TRBD2. V dropped 2 bases and J dropped 4; count of bases not matched to a gene: 3. Germline V gives CDR1 SGHTA, CDR2 FQGTGA. The CDR3 is 16 residues long. CDR3 protein: CASSLQLAGGPDTQYF. DNA of the CDR3: TGTGCCAGCAGCTTACAACTAGCGGGGGGGCCAGATACGCAGTATTTT.

The rearrangement uses TRBV7-6 and TRBJ2-7; D possibly matches TRBD1 or TRBD2 (6 bases each). Germline V gene sequence: CDR1 SGHVS, CDR2 FNYEAQ. This CDR3 comprises 16 residues. Trimming removed 0 bases at V and 4 bases at J, with 16 bases between. The CDR3 spells CASSLAQGPGGYEQYF. In nucleotides, the CDR3 is TGTGCCAGCAGCTTAGCACAGGGCCCCGGAGGGTACGAGCAGTACTTC. Based on the CDR3 plus reference TRBV7-6 and TRBJ2-7, the full variable domain is GAGVSQSPRYKVTKRGQDVALRCDPISGHVSLYWYRQALGQGPEFLTYFNYEAQQDKSGLPNDRFSAERPEGSISTLTIQRTEQRDSAMYRCASSLAQGPGGYEQYFGPGTRLTVT.

Worth noting for this clonotype: A read error may be the cause here, since a much bigger clone is one base away. The genes are TRBV6-6 and TRBJ2-1; 8 bases are a match to TRBD2. This CDR3 has 15 amino acids. Germline CDR1 and CDR2: MNHNY and SVGAGI (reference sequence). J was trimmed by 5 bases and V by 6 bases; bases with no gene match: 9. The CDR3 coding sequence is TGTGCCAGCAGGGAAGCGGGAGAAGGTGACAATGAGCAGTTCTTC. Translating it yields CASREAGEGDNEQFF.

The V and J genes are TRBV20-1 and TRBJ2-7, with 9 bases fitting TRBD1. The CDR3 sequence is 15 residues long. In germline, CDR1 is DFQATT, CDR2 SNEGSKA (reference sequence). J lost 2 bases, V lost 3 bases, and 8 bases had no gene match. CDR3 nucleotide sequence: TGCAGTGCTAGCCCCGGGACAGGGAGGGCCTACGAGCAGTACTTC. This translates into CSASPGTGRAYEQYF.

This clonotype has ten or more counts. Here the CDR3 reads CASSLVGTEHTDTQYF. CDR3 nucleotide sequence: TGTGCCAGCAGTTTAGTCGGGACAGAGCACACAGATACGCAGTATTTT. The genes are TRBV12-3 or TRBV12-4 and TRBJ2-3, with 7 bases fitting TRBD1. V shed 1 base, J shed 2 bases, and the junction held 6 bases outside the gene matches. The CDR3 covers 16 residues.

With respect to this clonotype: A much more abundant neighbour one base away suggests this may be a read error. The chain recombines TRBV12-3 or TRBV12-4 with TRBJ2-7; TRBD1 matches 8 bases. J was trimmed by 2 bases and V by 8 bases; bases with no gene match: 8. The CDR3 is 14 amino acids. Written as DNA, the CDR3 is TGTGCCAGCTCCCGGACAGGGTTCGCCTACGAGCAGTACTTC. Translation: CASSRTGFAYEQYF.

Notes on this clonotype: A single base separates this from a much larger clone, so it may be a read error. The chain is built from TRBV6-1 and TRBJ1-1, with a weak D call TRBD1 (6 bases). Germline V gives CDR1 MNHNS, CDR2 SASEGT. This CDR3 has 14 amino acids. The CDR3 nucleotides are TGTGTCAGCAGTTACAGGGCTAAGAACACTGAAGCTTTCTTT. Its translation: CVSSYRAKNTEAFF.

This chain connects TRBV2 to TRBJ2-7, with D possibly matching TRBD1 (6 bases). Germline loops: CDR1 SNHLY, CDR2 FYNNEI. This CDR3 has 14 residues. Trimming stripped 5 bases from V and 4 bases from J, with 15 bases between. The DNA for the CDR3 is TGTGCCAGCAGTTCTACCGGGACACCTTACGAGCAGTACTTC. Its protein is CASSSTGTPYEQYF. Filled out from reference TRBV2 and TRBJ2-7, the complete variable domain reads EPEVTQTPSHQVTQMGQEVILRCVPISNHLYFYWYRQILGQKVEFLVSFYNNEISEKSEIFDDQFSVERPDGSNFTLKIRSTKLEDSAMYFCASSSTGTPYEQYFGPGTRLTVT.

The chain recombines TRBV7-8 with TRBJ2-1; D is tentatively TRBD1 or TRBD2 (5 bases each). Trimming stripped 5 bases from V and 7 bases from J, with 18 bases between. In germline, CDR1 is SGHVS, CDR2 FQNEAQ. The CDR3 runs 15 residues. CDR3 amino acids: CASSASPGTSNEQFF. In nucleotides, the CDR3 is TGTGCCAGCAGCGCCTCTCCCGGGACCTCAAATGAGCAGTTCTTC.

In the case of this clonotype: The junction departs from the called germline gene at one end, perhaps through a read error. In nucleotides, the CDR3 is TGCAGTGCTAGAGCCCGACTAGCAAGCACCGGGGAGCTGTACTTC. Its translation is CSARARLASTGELYF. This chain connects TRBV20-1 to TRBJ2-7; 7 bases match TRBD2. Germline CDR1 DFQATT, CDR2 SNEGSKA (reference sequence). The CDR3 is 15 amino acids.

This clonotype was observed many times. The chain employs TRBV7-9 and TRBJ2-1; D is undetermined. Germline V lookup: CDR1 SEHNR, CDR2 FQNEAQ (reference sequence). The CDR3 length is 14 residues. The V gene lost 4 bases and the J gene lost 0 bases, with 7 bases spanning the gap. CDR3 sequence reads: CASSSQSSYNEQFF. In DNA form, the CDR3 reads TGTGCCAGCAGCTCCCAGAGCTCCTACAATGAGCAGTTCTTC.

Note on this clonotype: Mismatch with germline at one junction end may stem from a read error. V gene TRBV7-7 combines with J gene TRBJ2-3; the D call may be TRBD1 or TRBD2 (5 bases each). CDR1 SSHAT and CDR2 FNYEAQ come from the germline V gene (reference sequence). The CDR3 has 15 amino acids. The CDR3 loop is CASSSGTLTYNEQYF. The CDR3 region has the DNA TGTGCTAGCAGCTCCGGGACGCTGACCTACAATGAGCAGTATTTT.

Concerning this clonotype: An end of the junction differs from the germline gene, which may be a read error. The chain employs TRBV14 and TRBJ2-7, with a weak D call TRBD2 (6 bases). Germline CDR1 is SGHDN and CDR2 is FVKESK. The CDR3 is 13 amino acids. The CDR3 is CASSPPGIRELYF. In DNA, the CDR3 is TGTGCCAGCAGCCCCCCCGGGATCCGGGAGCTGTACTTC.

To note about this clonotype: An end of the junction does not agree with germline; a read error may underlie this. The rearrangement links TRBV19 to TRBJ1-2; tentatively, D is TRBD1 (5 bases). The CDR3 contains 15 residues. Per germline, CDR1 LNHDA and CDR2 SQIVND (reference sequence). The CDR3 coding sequence is TGTGCCAGCTACCCCGGACATGGTGATTGGTGGGGCTACATCTTC. Amino acid sequence: CASYPGHGDWWGYIF.

This clonotype was recorded many times. The chain employs TRBV28 and TRBJ2-7; tentatively, D is TRBD2 (6 bases). Germline CDR1 is MDHEN and CDR2 is SYDVKM. This CDR3 region has 12 residues. V lost 7 bases, J lost 4 bases, and 11 bases lay in between. CDR3 sequence: CASMGDSYEQYF. The CDR3 DNA follows: TGTGCCAGCATGGGGGACTCATACGAGCAGTACTTC. The whole variable domain, filled in from reference TRBV28 and TRBJ2-7, reads DVKVTQSSRYLVKRTGEKVFLECVQDMDHENMFWYRQDPGLGLRLIYFSYDVKMKEKGDIPEGYSVSREKKERFSLILESASTNQTSMYLCASMGDSYEQYFGPGTRLTVT.

At least ten counts were recorded for this clonotype. The chain employs TRBV12-5 and TRBJ1-5, with 10 nucleotides matching TRBD1. The junction had 2 bases not matched to a gene; V was cut back by 5 bases and J by 4 bases. CDR3 length equals 14 residues. Germline V gene lookup returns CDR1 LGHNT and CDR2 FRNRAP. CDR3 sequence (DNA): TGTGCTAGTGGTCCGGGACAGGGGAATCAGCCCCAGCATTTT. Translating gives CASGPGQGNQPQHF.

Ten or more counts support this clonotype. The V gene is TRBV9, the J gene TRBJ1-1, with D unresolved. Germline V gives CDR1 SGDLS, CDR2 YYNGEE. V lost 0 bases and J 2 bases, leaving 8 bases between the germline ends. The CDR3 totals 14 residues. CDR3: CASSVVPGNTEAFF. CDR3 nucleotide sequence: TGTGCCAGCAGCGTAGTACCGGGCAACACTGAAGCTTTCTTT.

As concerns this clonotype: It is likely a read error, because the conserved phenylalanine at the end of the CDR3 is missing. J is TRBJ2-1 and V is TRBV7-2, with D tentatively TRBD1 or TRBD2 (5 bases each). Trimming removed 8 bases from V and 2 bases from J, with 19 bases in between. The CDR3 consists of 16 residues. From germline, CDR1 is SGHTA and CDR2 FQGNSA. In nucleotides, the CDR3 is TGTGCCAGCTCACCACCGGCGGGCAGGGCCTACAATGAGCAGTTCTCC. This encodes CASSPPAGRAYNEQFS.

In this sample, this clonotype turned up many times. The chain is built from TRBV15 and TRBJ2-2; possible D gene TRBD2, 6 bases. Germline V gene lookup returns CDR1 LNHNV and CDR2 YYDKDF (reference sequence). V dropped 3 bases and J dropped 10 bases, with 18 bases sitting between them. The CDR3 consists of 15 residues. The CDR3 bases are TGTGCCACCAGCAGGGGAGGATTCGAGGGTGCGGAGCTGTTTTTT. Translation: CATSRGGFEGAELFF.

Ten or more counts support this clonotype. The chain combines TRBV12-3 or TRBV12-4 with TRBJ1-4, with 9 bases that match TRBD1. This CDR3 is built from 14 residues. Trimming took 5 bases from V and 7 from J; bases not matched to a gene: 5. CDR3 sequence (DNA): TGTGCCAGCAGTCCCGGGACAGGGTTTGAAAAACTGTTTTTT. It specifies CASSPGTGFEKLFF.

This clonotype was recorded at least ten times. The chain carries TRBV7-9 and TRBJ2-2; 7 nucleotides agree with TRBD2. CDR1 is SEHNR, CDR2 FQNEAQ, per germline (reference sequence). With V trimmed by 5 bases and J by 3 bases, 12 bases remained unmatched. The CDR3 has 17 residues. CDR3 residues: CASSPPLGLEYTGELFF. CDR3 coding DNA: TGTGCCAGCAGCCCCCCGCTCGGACTAGAGTACACCGGGGAGCTGTTTTTT.

Of note for this clonotype: Because the CDR3 is missing its conserved closing phenylalanine or tryptophan, this is likely a read error. The chain combines TRBV5-1 with TRBJ2-3, with 8 bases identical to TRBD1. Unmatched junction bases numbered 7, after V lost 4 bases and J lost 3 bases. This CDR3 has 15 residues. Looked up from germline, CDR1 is SGHRS and CDR2 is YFSETQ. In nucleotides, the CDR3 is TGCGCCAGCAGCCAAACAGGGGGTCGGACAGATACGCAGTATCTT. Translation gives CASSQTGGRTDTQYL.

J is TRBJ2-7 and V is TRBV7-6; TRBD2 aligns across 12 bases. CDR1 and CDR2 (germline): SGHVS, FNYEAQ. The CDR3 sequence is 16 residues long. After removal of 5 bases from V and 0 bases from J, the junction contained 5 bases not matched to a gene. CDR3 amino acids: CASSTGLAGSSYEQYF. CDR3 DNA: TGTGCCAGCAGCACCGGACTAGCGGGAAGCTCCTACGAGCAGTACTTC.

Regarding this clonotype: One end of the junction fails to match germline, which may point to a read error. CDR3 in amino acids: CASVQPGNRNEQYF. The CDR3 nucleotides are TGCGCCAGCGTCCAACCTGGTAACAGGAACGAGCAGTACTTC. This rearrangement joins TRBV25-1 to TRBJ2-7; D perhaps matches TRBD1 (5 bases). From germline, CDR1 is MGHDK and CDR2 SYGVNS. The CDR3 loop spans 14 amino acids.

In its sample, this clonotype was seen many times. The chain employs TRBV7-2 and TRBJ1-6; 7 nucleotides align to TRBD1. V lost 8 bases and J lost 7; bases outside the gene matches: 5. The CDR3 totals 13 residues. Germline V CDR1 and CDR2: SGHTA, FQGNSA. CDR3 bases: TGTGCCAGCCGCGACAGGGCCAATTCACCCCTCCACTTT. Protein sequence: CASRDRANSPLHF.

The table lists this clonotype with many counts. The chain carries TRBV10-3 and TRBJ1-3; TRBD1 agrees at 8 bases. Unmatched junction bases numbered 6, after V lost 5 bases and J lost 0 bases. CDR3 length equals 16 residues. CDR1 and CDR2 from the germline V gene are ENHRY and SYGVKD. For the CDR3, the DNA is TGTGCCATCAGTCCGACAGGGGTACACTCTGGAAACACCATATATTTT. Its translation: CAISPTGVHSGNTIYF.

About this clonotype itself: Sequence at one end of the junction differs from germline and may be a read error. The chain recombines TRBV5-1 with TRBJ1-1, with TRBD1 matching 7 bases. Germline assignment: CDR1 SGHRS and CDR2 YFSETQ. The CDR3 has 14 residues. This chain's CDR3 is CASSLQGSNAEAVF. DNA of the CDR3: TGCGCCAGCAGCTTACAGGGGTCGAACGCTGAAGCTGTCTTT.

V and J are TRBV2 and TRBJ2-2; D call uncertain. Trimming removed 2 bases at V and 5 bases at J, with 12 bases between. This CDR3 contains 15 residues. Looked up from germline, CDR1 is SNHLY and CDR2 is FYNNEI. The CDR3 here is CASSERRLSTGELFF. CDR3 DNA: TGTGCCAGCAGTGAACGGCGCCTAAGTACCGGGGAGCTGTTTTTT.

Comments on this clonotype: This may stem from a read error, because a much larger clone lies one nucleotide away. Because it lacks the conserved phenylalanine or tryptophan at the end, this CDR3 is likely a read error. This rearrangement joins TRBV6-1 to TRBJ1-6, with D hard to call. This CDR3 region has 15 residues. Germline-derived CDR1 and CDR2 are MNHNS and SASEGT. The V end lost 6 bases, the J end lost 2 bases, and 11 bases lay between the germline ends. The CDR3 loop reads CASRAGSPYNSPLHS. The DNA of the CDR3 is TGTGCCAGCAGAGCCGGGAGCCCCTATAATTCACCCCTCCACTCT.

CDR3 amino acids: CASSGGTNSYEQYF. The CDR3 DNA sequence: TGTGCCAGCAGTGGGGGGACTAACTCCTACGAGCAGTACTTC. V is TRBV12-3 or TRBV12-4 and J is TRBJ2-7; 7 bases match TRBD2. With 5 bases clipped from V and 0 bases from J, the junction kept 4 bases outside the gene matches. The CDR3 is 14 amino acids.